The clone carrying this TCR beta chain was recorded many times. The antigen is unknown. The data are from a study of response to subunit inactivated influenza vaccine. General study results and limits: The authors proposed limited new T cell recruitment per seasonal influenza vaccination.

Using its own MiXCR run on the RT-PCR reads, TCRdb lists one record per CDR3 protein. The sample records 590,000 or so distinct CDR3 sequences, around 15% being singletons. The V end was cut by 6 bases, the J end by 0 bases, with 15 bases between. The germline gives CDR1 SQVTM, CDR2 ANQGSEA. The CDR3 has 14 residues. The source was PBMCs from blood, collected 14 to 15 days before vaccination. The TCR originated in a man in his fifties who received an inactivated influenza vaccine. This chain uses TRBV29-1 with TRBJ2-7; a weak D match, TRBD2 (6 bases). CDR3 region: CSVRARGGSYEQYF. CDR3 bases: TGCAGCGTCCGCGCCCGGGGAGGCTCCTACGAGCAGTACTTC.